A selection of T cell receptor beta chains follows, all from one sample in a study of blood T cell repertoires in COVID-19. Profiled with immunoSEQ multiplex PCR; TCRdb holds only in-frame clones, not every one. The top ten clones hold around 4.7% of a sample with roughly 76,000 clones, 85% to 95% of them seen once. Material for sequencing was peripheral blood. The receptors stem from a woman aged 55-70 years with active COVID-19. CDR3s include the opening cysteine and the closing phenylalanine or tryptophan. A D gene is named only where the DNA matches it firmly. Expanded clones get a size class; other rows say once, few or many, or leave the size out.

V	D	J	size	CDR3	DNA
TRBV7-9	TRBD1	TRBJ2-7	NA	CASRKQGATNEQYF	TGTGCCAGCAGGAAACAGGGGGCAACTAACGAGCAGTACTTC
TRBV28	TRBD1	TRBJ1-2	once	CASSLGTGANYGYTF	TGTGCCAGCAGTTTGGGGACAGGAGCTAACTATGGCTACACCTTC
TRBV5-1	NA	TRBJ1-5	once	CASSLAGGYNQPQHF	TGCGCCAGCAGCTTGGCCGGGGGTTACAATCAGCCCCAGCATTTT
TRBV3-1/TRBV3-2	TRBD2	TRBJ2-2	NA	CASSQGGTSGGTGELFF	TGTGCCAGCAGCCAAGGCGGCACTAGCGGGGGAACCGGGGAGCTGTTTTTT
TRBV18	TRBD1	TRBJ1-4	NA	CASSAGTVDEKLFF	TGTGCCAGCTCGGCCGGGACAGTTGACGAAAAACTGTTTTTT
TRBV24-1	TRBD1	TRBJ2-2	once	CATSDSSGTGRTGELFF	TGTGCCACCAGTGATTCTTCCGGGACAGGGAGGACCGGGGAGCTGTTTTTT
TRBV15	TRBD1	TRBJ2-7	NA	CATSRDRGYEQYF	TGTGCCACCAGCCGGGACAGGGGGTACGAGCAGTACTTC
TRBV5-1	NA	TRBJ2-5	once	CASSVQGREETQYF	TGCGCCAGCAGCGTCCAGGGGCGGGAGGAGACCCAGTACTTC
TRBV28	NA	TRBJ1-6	NA	CASSLSPRTFFNSPLHF	TGTGCCAGCAGTTTATCTCCTCGGACATTCTTCAATTCACCCCTCCACTTT
TRBV30	TRBD2	TRBJ2-3	NA	CAWRVLAAFTDTQYF	TGTGCCTGGAGAGTTCTAGCGGCTTTCACAGATACGCAGTATTTT
TRBV11-2	NA	TRBJ2-7	NA	CASSRLGASYEQYF	TGTGCCAGCAGCAGGCTTGGGGCCTCCTACGAGCAGTACTTC
TRBV5-1	TRBD2	TRBJ2-7	NA	CASSLDAGLGRYEQYF	TGCGCCAGCAGCTTGGATGCTGGACTAGGCCGCTACGAGCAGTACTTC
TRBV3-1/TRBV3-2	NA	TRBJ2-5	NA	CASSHQMETQYF	TGTGCCAGCAGCCACCAGATGGAGACCCAGTACTTC
TRBV28	TRBD1	TRBJ1-2	NA	CASKGAAYGYTF	TGTGCCAGCAAGGGGGCGGCATATGGCTACACCTTC
TRBV4-1	TRBD2	TRBJ2-1	NA	CASSQVLAGGGSEQFF	TGCGCCAGCAGCCAAGTCCTAGCGGGAGGGGGTAGTGAGCAGTTCTTC
TRBV18	TRBD2	TRBJ2-3	NA	CASSLSPGGDTQYF	TGTGCCAGCTCACTGTCTCCGGGGGGTGATACGCAGTATTTT
TRBV18	NA	TRBJ2-1	NA	CASSRIMIEADSSYNEQFF	TGTGCCAGCTCCCGCATAATGATCGAAGCGGACAGCTCCTACAATGAGCAGTTCTTC
TRBV6-2/TRBV6-3	NA	TRBJ2-3	once	CASSSRHGAVILRDTQYF	TGTGCCAGCAGCTCCCGCCATGGAGCGGTGATCCTACGGGATACGCAGTATTTT
TRBV19	TRBD2	TRBJ2-2	NA	CASNPLAGEVTGELFF	TGTGCCAGTAACCCTCTAGCGGGAGAGGTCACCGGGGAGCTGTTTTTT
TRBV29-1	NA	TRBJ1-4	NA	CSVTGPGRLFF	TGCAGCGTTACCGGGCCCGGGAGACTGTTTTTT
TRBV5-1	TRBD1	TRBJ2-1	NA	CASSSGQGAYNEQFF	TGCGCCAGCAGCTCGGGACAGGGGGCTTACAATGAGCAGTTCTTC
TRBV27	NA	TRBJ2-1	NA	CASSYWEENEQFF	TGTGCCAGCAGTTACTGGGAGGAGAATGAGCAGTTCTTC
TRBV28	NA	TRBJ1-1	once	CASSIPGGSAEAFF	TGTGCCAGCAGTATCCCCGGGGGTTCGGCTGAAGCTTTCTTT
TRBV6-5	NA	TRBJ2-7	NA	CGSGVGGSYEQYF	TGTGGTAGCGGTGTAGGAGGGTCCTACGAGCAGTACTTC
TRBV3-1/TRBV3-2	NA	TRBJ2-1	NA	CASSQDPASSYNEQFF	TGTGCCAGCAGCCAAGACCCAGCGAGCTCCTACAATGAGCAGTTCTTC
TRBV28	NA	TRBJ2-7	NA	CASSFLDSTYEQYF	TGTGCCAGCAGTTTTTTGGACAGTACCTACGAGCAGTACTTC
TRBV3-1/TRBV3-2	NA	TRBJ2-3	NA	CASSRQTTHTDTQYF	TGTGCCAGCAGCCGACAGACAACCCACACAGATACGCAGTATTTT
TRBV2	NA	TRBJ2-5	NA	CASSPGETQYF	TGTGCCAGCAGCCCGGGAGAGACCCAGTACTTC
TRBV24-1	NA	TRBJ1-2	NA	CATSDPREGGYTF	TGTGCCACCAGCGATCCCCGGGAGGGCGGCTACACCTTC
TRBV3-1/TRBV3-2	NA	TRBJ1-2	once	CASSQEGRGAYGYTF	TGTGCCAGCAGCCAAGAGGGCAGGGGCGCTTATGGCTACACCTTC
TRBV6-5	TRBD2	TRBJ2-1	NA	CASTGRAGEQFF	TGTGCCAGCACCGGGAGGGCTGGTGAGCAGTTCTTC
TRBV6-1	NA	TRBJ1-4	NA	CASSEASGSANEKLFF	TGTGCCAGCAGTGAAGCATCAGGGTCGGCTAATGAAAAACTGTTTTTT
TRBV28	TRBD1	TRBJ1-2	NA	CASLSPRGQGAGGYTF	TGTGCCAGTCTATCCCCAAGGGGACAGGGGGCAGGGGGCTACACCTTC
TRBV7-2	TRBD2	TRBJ2-1	NA	CASSLAWLAGAYNEQFF	TGTGCCAGCAGCTTAGCTTGGCTAGCGGGAGCCTACAATGAGCAGTTCTTC
TRBV30	NA	TRBJ1-3	NA	CAWSIPSFGNTIYF	TGTGCCTGGAGTATCCCCTCCTTTGGAAACACCATATATTTT
TRBV19	TRBD1	TRBJ2-5	NA	CASSIATWTGQETQYF	TGTGCCAGTAGTATAGCAACTTGGACAGGCCAAGAGACCCAGTACTTC
TRBV19	NA	TRBJ2-5	NA	CASRARAETQYF	TGTGCCTCTAGGGCCAGGGCGGAGACCCAGTACTTC
TRBV14	NA	TRBJ1-6	NA	CASSQAPGYSPLHF	TGTGCCAGCAGCCAAGCCCCGGGGTATTCACCCCTCCACTTT
TRBV5-1	TRBD1	TRBJ1-2	once	CASSLEAGSGQGGYTF	TGCGCCAGCAGCTTGGAAGCCGGATCCGGACAGGGAGGCTACACCTTC
TRBV7-2	TRBD2	TRBJ2-3	NA	CASSPTSGGDTQYF	TGTGCCAGCAGCCCGACTAGCGGTGGAGATACGCAGTATTTT
TRBV5-6	NA	TRBJ1-4	few	CASTSGRREKLFF	TGTGCCAGCACCAGCGGCAGGCGAGAAAAACTGTTTTTT
TRBV2	TRBD2	TRBJ2-1	NA	CASKGLAGGEQFF	TGTGCCAGCAAGGGACTAGCGGGAGGCGAGCAGTTCTTC
TRBV2	NA	TRBJ2-1	NA	CASRKDTLGGEQFF	TGTGCCAGCAGGAAGGACACCTTGGGGGGTGAGCAGTTCTTC
TRBV7-2	NA	TRBJ1-3	NA	CASSSATAGNTIYF	TGTGCCAGCAGCTCAGCGACAGCGGGAAACACCATATATTTT